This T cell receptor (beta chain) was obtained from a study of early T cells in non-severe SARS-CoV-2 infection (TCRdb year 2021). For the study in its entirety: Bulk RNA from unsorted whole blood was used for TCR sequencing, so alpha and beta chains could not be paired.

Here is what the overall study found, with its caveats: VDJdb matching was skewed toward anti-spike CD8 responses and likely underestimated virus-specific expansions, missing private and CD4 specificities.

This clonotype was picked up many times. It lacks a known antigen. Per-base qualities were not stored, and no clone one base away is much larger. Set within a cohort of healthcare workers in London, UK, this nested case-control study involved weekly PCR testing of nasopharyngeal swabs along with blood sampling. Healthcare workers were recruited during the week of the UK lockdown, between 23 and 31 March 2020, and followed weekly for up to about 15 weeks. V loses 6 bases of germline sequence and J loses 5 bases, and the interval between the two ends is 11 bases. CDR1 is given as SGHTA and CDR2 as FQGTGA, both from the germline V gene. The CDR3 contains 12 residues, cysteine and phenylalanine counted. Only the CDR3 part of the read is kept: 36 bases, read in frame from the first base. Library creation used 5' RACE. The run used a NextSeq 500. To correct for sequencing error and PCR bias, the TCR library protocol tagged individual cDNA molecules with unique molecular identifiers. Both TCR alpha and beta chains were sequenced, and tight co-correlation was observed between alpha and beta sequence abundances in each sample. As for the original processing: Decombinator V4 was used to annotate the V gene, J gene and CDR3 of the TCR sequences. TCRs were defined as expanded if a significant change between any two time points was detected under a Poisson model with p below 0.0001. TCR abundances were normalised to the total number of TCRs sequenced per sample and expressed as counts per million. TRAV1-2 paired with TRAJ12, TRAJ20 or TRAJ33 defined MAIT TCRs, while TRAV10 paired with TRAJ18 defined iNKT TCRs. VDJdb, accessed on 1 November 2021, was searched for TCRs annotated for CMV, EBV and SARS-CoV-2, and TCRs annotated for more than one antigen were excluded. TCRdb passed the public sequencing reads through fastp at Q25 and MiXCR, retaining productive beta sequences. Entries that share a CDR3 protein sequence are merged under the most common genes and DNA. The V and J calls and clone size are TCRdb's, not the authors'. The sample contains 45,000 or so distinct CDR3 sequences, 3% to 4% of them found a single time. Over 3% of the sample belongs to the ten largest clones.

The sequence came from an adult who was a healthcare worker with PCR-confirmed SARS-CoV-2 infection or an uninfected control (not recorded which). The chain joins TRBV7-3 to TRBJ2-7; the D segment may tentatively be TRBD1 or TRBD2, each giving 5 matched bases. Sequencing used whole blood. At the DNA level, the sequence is TGTGCCAGCAGGGGGGACCCCAACGAGCAGTACTTC. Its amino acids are CASRGDPNEQYF.